Many counts were recorded for the clone carrying this T cell receptor (beta chain). The germline CDR1 and CDR2 sequences are SQVTM and ANQGSEA. V was clipped by 4 bases and J by 0 bases, with 13 bases between them. The CDR3 sequence is 15 residues long. TCRdb re-analysed the RACE reads in MiXCR, keeping a single row per CDR3 protein. The sample yields a few hundred thousand distinct CDR3 sequences, around 6% seen once. Regarding time point: patch test 2, 6 weeks after DPC sensitization. Documented treatment: therapeutic diphenylcyclopropenone sensitization with weekly scalp DPC. Alopecia patients, 18 to 70 years old and DPC-suitable, served as donors. The data derive from a study of human T cells and chemical hapten exposure.

The J gene is TRBJ1-3, the V gene TRBV29-1; unclear D gene. The TCR sequence derives from a woman younger than 30 with alopecia areata. Some clones in this sample may be carry-over from other donors' samples. Sample: whole blood, taken in connection with sensitization to the hapten diphenylcyclopropenone (DPC). CDR3 coding DNA: TGCAGCGTTGTTATTGATCGTTACTCTGGAAACACCATATATTTT. Amino acids: CSVVIDRYSGNTIYF.